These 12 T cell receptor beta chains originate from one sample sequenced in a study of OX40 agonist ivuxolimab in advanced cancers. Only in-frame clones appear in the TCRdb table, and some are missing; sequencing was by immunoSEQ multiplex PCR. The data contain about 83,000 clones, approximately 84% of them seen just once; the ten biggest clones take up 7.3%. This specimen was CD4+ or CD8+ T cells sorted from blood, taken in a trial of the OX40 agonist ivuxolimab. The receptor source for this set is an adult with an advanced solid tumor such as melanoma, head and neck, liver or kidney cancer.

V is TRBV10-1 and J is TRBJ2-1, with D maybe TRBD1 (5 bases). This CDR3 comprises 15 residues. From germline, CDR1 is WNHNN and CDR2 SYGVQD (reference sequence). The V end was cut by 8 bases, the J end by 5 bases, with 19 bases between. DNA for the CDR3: TGCGCCAGCCAGCCCGGTGGGAAGGGGAACAATGAGCAGTTCTTC. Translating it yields CASQPGGKGNNEQFF.

The CDR3 DNA sequence: TGTGCCAGCAGTCAGGGTGGACAGAACTATGGCTACACCTTC. The encoded protein is CASSQGGQNYGYTF. The chain links TRBV27 to TRBJ1-2; possible D gene TRBD1, 6 bases. This CDR3 comprises 14 residues. Trimming left V 5 bases short and J 2 bases short, with 12 bases between. Germline CDR1 is MNHEY and CDR2 is SMNVEV (reference sequence).

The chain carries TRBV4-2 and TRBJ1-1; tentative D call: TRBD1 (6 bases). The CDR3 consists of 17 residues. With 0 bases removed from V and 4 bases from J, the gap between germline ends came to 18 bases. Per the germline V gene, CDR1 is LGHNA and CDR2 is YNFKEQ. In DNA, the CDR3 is TGTGCCAGCAGCCAAGATGGGGGAGGGGTACAGGGCACTGAAGCTTTCTTT. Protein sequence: CASSQDGGGVQGTEAFF.

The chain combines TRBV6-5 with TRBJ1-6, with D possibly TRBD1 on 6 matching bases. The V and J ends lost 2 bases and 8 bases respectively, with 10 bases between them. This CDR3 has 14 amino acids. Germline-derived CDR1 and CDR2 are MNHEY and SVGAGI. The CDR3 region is CASSYGGGDSPLHF. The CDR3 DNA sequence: TGTGCCAGCAGTTACGGGGGGGGCGATTCACCCCTCCACTTT.

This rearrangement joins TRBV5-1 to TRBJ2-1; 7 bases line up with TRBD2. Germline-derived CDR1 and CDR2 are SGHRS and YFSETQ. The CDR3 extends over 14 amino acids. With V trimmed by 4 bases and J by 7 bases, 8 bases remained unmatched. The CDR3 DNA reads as TGCGCCAGCAGCCTCCACACCGGGGGGAATGAGCAGTTCTTC. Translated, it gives CASSLHTGGNEQFF.

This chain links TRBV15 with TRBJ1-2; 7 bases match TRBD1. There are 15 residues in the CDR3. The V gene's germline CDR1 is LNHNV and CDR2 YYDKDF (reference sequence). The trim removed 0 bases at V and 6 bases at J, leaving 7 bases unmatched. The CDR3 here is CATSRDQGGGNGYTF. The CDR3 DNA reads TGTGCCACCAGCAGAGACCAGGGGGGTGGGAATGGCTACACCTTC.

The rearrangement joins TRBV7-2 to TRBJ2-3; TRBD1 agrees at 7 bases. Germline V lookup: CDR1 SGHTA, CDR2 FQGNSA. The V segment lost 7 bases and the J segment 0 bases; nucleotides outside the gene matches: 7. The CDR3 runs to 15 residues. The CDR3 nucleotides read TGTGCCAGCACCAAGGGGACAGCTAGCACAGATACGCAGTATTTT. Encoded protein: CASTKGTASTDTQYF.

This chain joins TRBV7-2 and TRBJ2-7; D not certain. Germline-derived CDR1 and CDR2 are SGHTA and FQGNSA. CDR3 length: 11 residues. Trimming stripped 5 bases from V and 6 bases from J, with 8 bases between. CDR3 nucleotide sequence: TGTGCCAGCAGCCAGACAAGCGAGCAGTACTTC. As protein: CASSQTSEQYF.

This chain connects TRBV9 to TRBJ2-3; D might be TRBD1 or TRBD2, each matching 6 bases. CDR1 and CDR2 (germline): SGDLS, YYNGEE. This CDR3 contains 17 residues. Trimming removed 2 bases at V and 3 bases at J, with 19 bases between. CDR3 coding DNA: TGTGCCAGCAGCGTCCCCTTACAGGGCGGGGTGACAGATACGCAGTATTTT. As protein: CASSVPLQGGVTDTQYF.

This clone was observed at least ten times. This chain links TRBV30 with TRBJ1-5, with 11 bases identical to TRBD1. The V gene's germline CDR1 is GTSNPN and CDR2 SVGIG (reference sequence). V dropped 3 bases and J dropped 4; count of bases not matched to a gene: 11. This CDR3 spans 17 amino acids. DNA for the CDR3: TGTGCCTGGAGCCACGGACAGGGGGCATCCCTAAATCAGCCCCAGCATTTT. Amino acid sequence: CAWSHGQGASLNQPQHF.

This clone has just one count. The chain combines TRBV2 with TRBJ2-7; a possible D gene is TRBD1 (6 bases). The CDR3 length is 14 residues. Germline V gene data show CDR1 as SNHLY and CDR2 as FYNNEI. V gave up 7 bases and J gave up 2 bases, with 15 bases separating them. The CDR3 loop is CASMPGAGAYEQYF. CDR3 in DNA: TGTGCCAGCATGCCAGGGGCAGGGGCCTACGAGCAGTACTTC.

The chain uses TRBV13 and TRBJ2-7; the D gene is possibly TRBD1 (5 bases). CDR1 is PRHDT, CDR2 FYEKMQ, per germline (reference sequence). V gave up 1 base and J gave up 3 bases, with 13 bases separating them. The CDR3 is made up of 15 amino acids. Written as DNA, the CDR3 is TGTGCCAGCAGCTTAGCCAGGGCAATCGGCTACGAGCAGTACTTC. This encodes CASSLARAIGYEQYF. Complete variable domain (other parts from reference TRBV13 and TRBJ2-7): AAGVIQSPRHLIKEKRETATLKCYPIPRHDTVYWYQQGPGQDPQFLISFYEKMQSDKGSIPDRFSAQQFSDYHSELNMSSLELGDSALYFCASSLARAIGYEQYFGPGTRLTVT.